The entry that follows covers one TCR beta chain sequence. The CDR3 sequence is 16 residues long. J lost 4 bases, V lost 5 bases, and 11 bases had no gene match. These data originate in a study of human T cells and chemical hapten exposure. In TCRdb, the RACE reads were re-called with MiXCR into one record per CDR3 protein. The repertoire holds under 450,000 distinct CDR3 sequences, with roughly 4.8% as singletons. Time point in this sample: patch test 1, 2 weeks after DPC sensitization. Treatment defined: therapeutic diphenylcyclopropenone sensitization with weekly scalp DPC. The V and J genes are TRBV12-3 or TRBV12-4 and TRBJ2-1; 7 bases agree with TRBD1. The sequenced sample was whole blood, obtained in connection with sensitization to the hapten diphenylcyclopropenone (DPC). The sequence came from a woman aged 50 to 60 with alopecia areata. Some clones in this sample may be carry-over from other donors' samples. The CDR3 protein is CASSTSPGTEYNEQFF. The CDR3 DNA is TGTGCCAGCAGTACAAGTCCCGGGACAGAATACAATGAGCAGTTCTTC.